The entry below describes one T cell receptor beta chain. This clonotype was seen a handful of times. Its antigen target is currently unknown. Base qualities are not at hand, and no much larger clone is one base apart. This record belongs to a study of T-cell reconstitution after alpha-beta-depleted transplantation in children (dated by TCRdb to 2016 to 2017). Context from the whole study: T-cell immune reconstitution after TCRalphabeta/CD19-depleted allogeneic hematopoietic cell transplantation in children was quantitatively tracked in the study by means of TCR repertoire profiling.

Between the V and J ends, shortened by 4 bases and 5 bases respectively, the junction contains 10 bases. Sequences MNHEY (CDR1) and SMNVEV (CDR2) are obtained from the germline V gene (reference sequence). Including cysteine and phenylalanine, the CDR3 has 13 amino acids. The read is trimmed to its CDR3 DNA, 39 bases read in frame from base 1. The treatment or condition label, as the study defines it: allogeneic hematopoietic cell transplantation with graft depleted of TCRalphabeta T cells and CD19 B cells. TCRalphabeta/CD19-depleted allogeneic hematopoietic cell grafts were given to the transplant recipients, all of whom were children. Results the study describes overall, beyond this receptor: Hyperexpanded clone frequencies declined over subsequent months; after one year, T-cell counts and TCRbeta diversity were mostly attributed to newly produced T cells. In some patients, the high TCRbeta diversity seen at day 60 was put down to recipient T cells and intrathymic progenitors that had survived conditioning. Apparently early alphabetaT-cell count recovery about two months after transplant reportedly relied on only several hundred rapidly expanded clones derived from non-depleted graft cells.

Library preparation used PCR. The data were produced on an Illumina HiSeq 2500. Molecular barcoding was employed in the preparation of TCR libraries, with unique molecular identifiers being used to normalize TCRbeta repertoire quantification. TCRdb's own reprocessing of the public reads used fastp at Q25 and MiXCR and kept productive beta chains. Every distinct CDR3 protein forms one entry, paired with its most common genes and DNA. Present in this sample are approximately 490,000 distinct CDR3 sequences, under 12% of which were seen just once. The ten top clones hold roughly 2% of the sample. The source was PBMCs, collected before TCRalphabeta/CD19-depleted stem cell transplant. The TCR sequence derives from a child aged 2-9 years with inherited bone marrow failure, due to receive a stem cell transplant. This receptor chain uses TRBV27 and TRBJ2-3; TRBD2 might be the D gene, on 5 matching bases. In nucleotide form, the sequence is TGTGCCAGCAGTTACCGGGGTAGAGATACGCAGTATTTT. Protein translation: CASSYRGRDTQYF.